Each of the 18 T cell receptor beta chains below was sequenced from the same sample in a study of regulatory T cells in long-lasting Graves disease. Specified time point: persistent/refractory GD, antithyroid drugs over 5 years with positive TRAb. There was RNA extracted from PBMCs, and the TCR library was made from it. For TCR beta, libraries came from iRepertoire HTBI primers and Arm-PCR of CDR3 regions. TCRdb called the multiplex PCR reads again in MiXCR, with one record for every CDR3 protein. Altogether 400,000 or so distinct CDR3 sequences are present, about 25% being singletons, with the ten largest covering approximately 26%. The sequenced sample was peripheral blood mononuclear cells (PBMCs), obtained when the disease was refractory, from a patient treated with antithyroid drugs. All receptors come from a female donor with Graves disease.

The CDR3 coding sequence is TGTGCCAGCAGCCCATGGACAGGAAGGGAGACCCAGTACTTC. It yields the protein CASSPWTGRETQYF. V usage is TRBV6-1 and J usage is TRBJ2-5; 7 positions match TRBD1. J was trimmed by 5 bases and V by 6 bases; bases with no gene match: 9. From germline, CDR1 is MNHNS and CDR2 SASEGT. This CDR3 is 14 amino acids long.

In its sample, this clonotype was seen many times. The rearrangement links TRBV6-1 to TRBJ2-7; D is uncertain. Trimming pared 3 bases from V and 6 bases from J, leaving 15 bases between. Per germline, CDR1 MNHNS and CDR2 SASEGT. The CDR3 length is 14 residues. The CDR3 loop reads CASSEGSLPREQYF. DNA for the CDR3: TGTGCCAGCAGTGAGGGTAGTTTACCTCGCGAGCAGTACTTC.

This clonotype came up many times. The CDR3: CASSLRRNTEAFF. CDR3 in DNA: TGTGCCAGCAGCTTACGACGGAACACTGAAGCTTTCTTT. The V and J genes are TRBV7-2 and TRBJ1-1; D call uncertain. The V end lost 2 bases, the J end lost 1 base, and 5 bases lay between the germline ends. This CDR3 region has 13 residues. Germline V lookup: CDR1 SGHTA, CDR2 FQGNSA. The full variable domain, rest sourced from reference TRBV7-2 and TRBJ1-1, is GAGVSQSPSNKVTEKGKDVELRCDPISGHTALYWYRQSLGQGLEFLIYFQGNSAPDKSGLPSDRFSAERTGGSVSTLTIQRTQQEDSAVYLCASSLRRNTEAFFGQGTRLTVV.

This clonotype was picked up many times. The rearrangement joins TRBV11-3 to TRBJ2-4, with D possibly being TRBD2 (6 bases). CDR1 SGHNT and CDR2 YENEEA come from the germline V gene. This CDR3 contains 16 residues. V lost 4 bases and J 11 bases, leaving 24 bases between the germline ends. CDR3 amino acids: CASSSGPLEGGWVQYF. The DNA for the CDR3 is TGTGCCAGCAGCTCCGGGCCCTTAGAGGGAGGCTGGGTTCAGTACTTC.

This clonotype appeared many times. V is TRBV2 and J is TRBJ2-7; D gene uncertain. Trimming stripped 2 bases from V and 1 base from J, with 12 bases between. Per germline, CDR1 SNHLY and CDR2 FYNNEI. The CDR3 runs to 15 residues. Here the CDR3 reads CASSEHKALSYEQYF. The CDR3 coding sequence is TGTGCCAGCAGTGAACACAAAGCTTTATCCTACGAGCAGTACTTC. The whole variable domain, filled in from reference TRBV2 and TRBJ2-7, reads EPEVTQTPSHQVTQMGQEVILRCVPISNHLYFYWYRQILGQKVEFLVSFYNNEISEKSEIFDDQFSVERPDGSNFTLKIRSTKLEDSAMYFCASSEHKALSYEQYFGPGTRLTVT.

The chain joins TRBV13 to TRBJ2-3; possibly TRBD1 for D (6 bases). Trimming left V 0 bases short and J 4 bases short, with 14 bases between. Germline CDR1 is PRHDT and CDR2 is FYEKMQ (reference sequence). The CDR3 extends over 16 amino acids. The CDR3 DNA is TGTGCCAGCAGCTTAGGTACAGGGCAATTTCCAGATACGCAGTATTTT. This gives the protein CASSLGTGQFPDTQYF.

This clonotype was picked up many times. The chain couples TRBV6-1 to TRBJ2-5; TRBD2 is a possible D gene (6 bases). Germline V gene data show CDR1 as MNHNS and CDR2 as SASEGT. Deletions cut 1 base from V and 5 bases from J, with 20 bases between. CDR3 length equals 17 residues. The CDR3 spells CASSEDSGGSWMETQYF. The CDR3 nucleotides read TGTGCCAGCAGTGAAGATAGTGGGGGGAGTTGGATGGAGACCCAGTACTTC.

Many counts were recorded for this clonotype. This sequence joins TRBV29-1 and TRBJ1-1; the D gene is possibly TRBD1 (5 bases). Germline V gene data show CDR1 as SQVTM and CDR2 as ANQGSEA. Trimming took off 4 bases at V and 4 bases at J, with 22 bases between the two ends. The CDR3 consists of 16 residues. CDR3 protein: CSVGGGRESLITEAFF. CDR3 in DNA: TGCAGCGTTGGGGGGGGGAGAGAGAGCTTGATCACTGAAGCTTTCTTT.

V gene TRBV27 combines with J gene TRBJ2-1; weak D call: TRBD2 (5 bases). Germline-derived CDR1 and CDR2 are MNHEY and SMNVEV (reference sequence). The CDR3 contains 14 residues. The germline V and J ends were trimmed by 2 bases and 8 bases, with 13 bases remaining between them. The CDR3 nucleotides read TGTGCCAGCAGTTTACGAGACTATGGTGATGAGCAGTTCTTC. This translates into CASSLRDYGDEQFF.

This clonotype was picked up a small number of times. The gene calls are TRBV28 and TRBJ2-2; D unresolved. CDR3 length: 12 residues. The germline V gene has CDR1 MDHEN and CDR2 SYDVKM. The V gene lost 4 bases and the J gene lost 6 bases, with 6 bases spanning the gap. The CDR3 is CASSYIPGELFF. In nucleotides, the CDR3 is TGTGCCAGCAGTTATATCCCCGGGGAGCTGTTTTTT.

Note on this clonotype: Being one base from a much bigger clone, this may be a read error. V gene TRBV7-2 combines with J gene TRBJ1-4, with 9 nucleotides matching TRBD1. V was pared by 4 bases and J by 1 base, with 16 bases of the junction left unmatched. Germline V CDR1 and CDR2: SGHTA, FQGNSA. This CDR3 has 20 residues. The CDR3: CASSSDLVGTGILTNEKLFF. DNA of the CDR3: TGTGCCAGCAGCTCAGACCTAGTTGGGACAGGGATTTTAACTAATGAAAAACTGTTTTTT.

This clonotype was counted many times. This chain joins TRBV28 and TRBJ1-5, with 8 positions matching TRBD1. CDR1 and CDR2 (germline): MDHEN, SYDVKM. The CDR3 is made up of 14 amino acids. Losses at the gene ends were 3 bases for V and 6 bases for J; bases not matched to a gene: 4. The CDR3 reads CASSLRQGFQPQHF. CDR3 DNA: TGTGCCAGCAGTTTGAGACAGGGGTTTCAGCCCCAGCATTTT. The full variable domain, its missing parts supplied by reference TRBV28 and TRBJ1-5, is DVKVTQSSRYLVKRTGEKVFLECVQDMDHENMFWYRQDPGLGLRLIYFSYDVKMKEKGDIPEGYSVSREKKERFSLILESASTNQTSMYLCASSLRQGFQPQHFGDGTRLSIL.

This clonotype was detected only a few times. V usage is TRBV2 and J usage is TRBJ2-5, with 11 bases lining up with TRBD2. V trimming: 6 bases; J trimming: 4 bases; junction bases outside the gene matches: 16. This CDR3 is 18 amino acids long. CDR1 is SNHLY, CDR2 FYNNEI, per germline. Here the CDR3 reads CASSQPFGTSGGGETQYF. The DNA of the CDR3 is TGTGCCAGCAGCCAGCCATTTGGGACTAGCGGAGGGGGAGAGACCCAGTACTTC.

V usage is TRBV7-2 and J usage is TRBJ2-7; 10 bases are shared with TRBD2. Germline CDR1 reads SGHTA; CDR2 reads FQGNSA. The length of the CDR3 is 17 residues. J lost 0 bases, V lost 5 bases, and 10 bases had no gene match. CDR3 region: CASSVDPWTSGSYEQYF. DNA of the CDR3: TGTGCCAGCAGCGTAGACCCTTGGACTAGCGGCTCCTACGAGCAGTACTTC. Full variable domain (remainder filled in from reference TRBV7-2 and TRBJ2-7): GAGVSQSPSNKVTEKGKDVELRCDPISGHTALYWYRQSLGQGLEFLIYFQGNSAPDKSGLPSDRFSAERTGGSVSTLTIQRTQQEDSAVYLCASSVDPWTSGSYEQYFGPGTRLTVT.

This clonotype was seen at least ten times. The V gene is TRBV3-1, the J gene TRBJ1-5; 7 bases are shared with TRBD1. Trimming at V came to 4 bases and at J to 5 bases, leaving 5 bases not matched to a gene. The CDR3 has 14 amino acids. Germline-derived CDR1 and CDR2 are LGHDT and YNNKEL (reference sequence). The CDR3 is CASSPGTVDQPQHF. Written as DNA, the CDR3 is TGTGCCAGCAGCCCCGGGACAGTCGATCAGCCCCAGCATTTT.

This clonotype was counted ten times or more. The chain combines TRBV28 with TRBJ2-4; D call uncertain. The germline V gene has CDR1 MDHEN and CDR2 SYDVKM. This CDR3 is 14 amino acids long. V lost 2 bases and J 5 bases, leaving 10 bases between the germline ends. CDR3 sequence (DNA): TGTGCCAGCAGTTTAACGGCCCCCCAAAACATTCAGTACTTC. It yields the protein CASSLTAPQNIQYF.

Points on this clonotype: A much larger clone differs by one base, so this may be a read error. V and J are TRBV2 and TRBJ1-6; no firm D call. The V gene's germline CDR1 is SNHLY and CDR2 FYNNEI. V lost 4 bases and J lost 11, with 15 bases in between. CDR3 length equals 14 residues. CDR3 residues: CASSGGSGNTPLHF. CDR3 bases: TGTGCCAGCAGTGGAGGGTCAGGCAATACACCCCTCCACTTT.

This clonotype occurred many times. This rearrangement joins TRBV6-1 to TRBJ2-7; 13 nucleotides agree with TRBD2. The germline V gene has CDR1 MNHNS and CDR2 SASEGT. With V trimmed by 4 bases and J by 6 bases, 0 bases remained unmatched. The CDR3 consists of 13 residues. CDR3 DNA: TGTGCCAGCAGTGGACTAGCGGGAGGCGAGCAGTACTTC. Its protein is CASSGLAGGEQYF.